Each of the 7 T cell receptor beta chains below was sequenced from the same sample in a study of beta chain features in type 1 diabetes. Findings of the study overall: Shorter TCRB CDR3s, moderately but significantly so, marked every one of the four CD4+ subsets in Type 1 diabetes patients.

Every bit of the isolated RNA underwent reverse transcription, so sequencing read expressed TCRB transcripts. TCRdb's table, derived via immunoSEQ multiplex PCR, lists solely in-frame clones and lacks some. The table shows roughly 180,000 clones, with 7.8% occurring only once. Their recognized antigens are unknown. Material for sequencing was central memory CD4+ T cells from blood. The receptors shown here come from a middle-aged woman with type 1 diabetes.

This clone was recorded many times. The V gene is TRBV5-1, the J gene TRBJ2-7; no firm D call. V was pared by 0 bases and J by 2 bases, with 6 bases between. The CDR3 contains 13 residues. Germline-derived CDR1 and CDR2 are SGHRS and YFSETQ. The CDR3 DNA sequence: TGCGCCAGCAGCTTGGCAGATACCTACGAGCAGTACTTC. Amino acid sequence: CASSLADTYEQYF.

This clone was observed at least ten times. This chain connects TRBV29-1 to TRBJ2-6; 7 nucleotides line up with TRBD1. V trimming: 6 bases; J trimming: 0 bases; junction bases outside the gene matches: 5. Germline V gives CDR1 SQVTM, CDR2 ANQGSEA. The CDR3 runs 15 residues. CDR3: CSVDRANSGANVLTF. Written as DNA, the CDR3 is TGCAGCGTAGACAGGGCCAACTCTGGGGCCAACGTCCTGACTTTC.

DNA for the CDR3: TGTGCCAGCAGCCGAGGGGAGGATCAGCCCCAGCATTTT. As protein: CASSRGEDQPQHF. V and J are TRBV11-2 and TRBJ1-5; a weak D match, TRBD1 (5 bases). The CDR3 consists of 13 residues. Germline V gene sequence: CDR1 SGHAT, CDR2 FQNNGV. V dropped 5 bases and J dropped 5 bases, with 10 bases sitting between them. Together with reference TRBV11-2 and TRBJ1-5, the CDR3 gives the full variable domain: EAGVAQSPRYKIIEKRQSVAFWCNPISGHATLYWYQQILGQGPKLLIQFQNNGVVDDSQLPKDRFSAERLKGVDSTLKIQPAKLEDSAVYLCASSRGEDQPQHFGDGTRLSIL.

This clone has just a few counts. This sequence joins TRBV30 and TRBJ2-5, with 13 positions matching TRBD2. The CDR3 covers 13 residues. Per germline, CDR1 GTSNPN and CDR2 SVGIG (reference sequence). V lost 7 bases, J lost 4 bases, and 3 bases stayed unmatched. The CDR3 protein is CASGLAGSETQYF. The DNA for the CDR3 is TGTGCCTCGGGACTAGCGGGATCAGAGACCCAGTACTTC.

The chain links TRBV4-2 to TRBJ1-2; tentative D call: TRBD1 (5 bases). The germline V and J ends were trimmed by 4 bases and 7 bases, with 13 bases remaining between them. This CDR3 contains 13 residues. Germline lookup yields CDR1 LGHNA and CDR2 YNFKEQ. The CDR3 sequence is CASSRPVQGGYTF. The CDR3 DNA sequence: TGTGCCAGCAGCCGTCCCGTGCAGGGTGGCTACACCTTC.

J is TRBJ2-1 and V is TRBV7-9; 8 bases agree with TRBD2. There are 15 residues in the CDR3. The J segment lost 8 bases and the V segment lost 5 bases, leaving 11 bases of the junction unmatched. CDR1 is SEHNR and CDR2 is FQNEAQ in the germline V gene (reference sequence). CDR3 DNA sequence: TGTGCCAGCAGCCCGCCGGGACTAGTCGGTGATGAGCAGTTCTTC. It encodes CASSPPGLVGDEQFF.

The chain carries TRBV2 and TRBJ2-1; tentatively, D is TRBD2 (5 bases). The length of the CDR3 is 14 residues. Germline lookup yields CDR1 SNHLY and CDR2 FYNNEI. Trimming cost V 8 bases and J 3 bases, with 14 bases left between them. CDR3 loop: CASGLEGIYNEQFF. In DNA, the CDR3 is TGTGCCAGCGGTCTCGAGGGAATCTACAATGAGCAGTTCTTC.